A single sample gave rise to the 32 T cell receptor beta chains below, sequenced in a study of T cell changes during pregnancy in multiple sclerosis. TCRdb's table, derived via immunoSEQ multiplex PCR, lists solely in-frame clones and lacks some. The top ten hold 3.5% of the sample, which has roughly 34,000 clones, around 90% seen once. The specimen was CD8+ T cells from peripheral blood mononuclear cells, collected in the third trimester of pregnancy. These TCRs come from a female donor with multiple sclerosis, enrolled in a pregnancy study.

This rearrangement joins TRBV6-5 to TRBJ2-3, with 8 bases identical to TRBD1. The CDR3 is 14 residues long. V was pared by 6 bases and J by 6 bases, with 8 bases of the junction left unmatched. The germline V gene encodes CDR1 MNHEY and CDR2 SVGAGI. The CDR3 bases are TGTGCCAGCAGGGGTAGACAGGGGCGTGATACGCAGTATTTT. The encoded protein is CASRGRQGRDTQYF.

The chain uses TRBV9 and TRBJ1-2, with D possibly matching TRBD1 (6 bases). Trimming removed 0 bases from V and 9 bases from J, with 21 bases in between. The CDR3 spans 16 residues. Germline loops: CDR1 SGDLS, CDR2 YYNGEE. The CDR3 DNA reads TGTGCCAGCAGCGTAGCCGGGGCGGACAGACCCACGCGCTACACCTTC. This encodes CASSVAGADRPTRYTF. Looking up the rest from reference TRBV9 and TRBJ1-2 gives the full variable domain: DSGVTQTPKHLITATGQRVTLRCSPRSGDLSVYWYQQSLDQGLQFLIQYYNGEERAKGNILERFSAQQFPDLHSELNLSSLELGDSALYFCASSVAGADRPTRYTFGSGTRLTVV.

The chain employs TRBV19 and TRBJ1-1; D gene ambiguous. The CDR3 is 15 residues long. CDR1 and CDR2 (germline): LNHDA, SQIVND (reference sequence). Trimming removed 1 base at V and 0 bases at J, with 9 bases between. CDR3 in amino acids: CASSIVRELNTEAFF. CDR3 nucleotide sequence: TGTGCCAGTAGTATAGTGAGGGAGTTGAACACTGAAGCTTTCTTT.

The chain couples TRBV29-1 to TRBJ2-7; tentatively, D is TRBD1 (6 bases). Germline V CDR1 and CDR2: SQVTM, ANQGSEA. Trimming stripped 1 base from V and 4 bases from J, with 20 bases between. CDR3 length equals 16 residues. The CDR3: CSVEAWRGDTGYEQYF. Here the CDR3 DNA reads TGCAGCGTTGAAGCGTGGAGAGGGGACACGGGATACGAGCAGTACTTC.

CDR3 protein: CASSRALDQVAGNTIYF. DNA for the CDR3: TGTGCCAGCAGCAGAGCTCTGGATCAGGTGGCCGGAAACACCATATATTTT. The chain carries TRBV7-2 and TRBJ1-3; D remains ambiguous. V shed 5 bases and J shed 4 bases, with 21 bases lying between them. Looked up from germline, CDR1 is SGHTA and CDR2 is FQGNSA. This CDR3 has 17 amino acids.

The rearrangement links TRBV5-4 to TRBJ2-3; 8 positions match TRBD2. The CDR3 covers 14 residues. V was pared by 0 bases and J by 7 bases, with 4 bases of the junction left unmatched. Germline lookup yields CDR1 SGHNT and CDR2 YYREEE (reference sequence). The CDR3 nucleotides are TGTGCCAGCAGCTTGGATAGCGGGGAAAATACGCAGTATTTT. It specifies CASSLDSGENTQYF.

This chain links TRBV27 with TRBJ1-2; perhaps TRBD1 as D (5 bases). Germline V gives CDR1 MNHEY, CDR2 SMNVEV (reference sequence). Between the trimmed V and J ends, which lost 5 bases and 6 bases, there was a span of 13 bases. The CDR3 length is 13 residues. The CDR3 loop is CASSGGVWNGYTF. In DNA, the CDR3 is TGTGCCAGCAGTGGAGGGGTATGGAATGGCTACACCTTC.

This chain connects TRBV7-9 to TRBJ2-5, with 7 bases identical to TRBD1. CDR1 is SEHNR, CDR2 FQNEAQ, per germline (reference sequence). The CDR3 totals 14 residues. Trimming cost V 5 bases and J 5 bases; bases outside gene matches: 8. The CDR3 DNA reads TGTGCCAGCAGCCCGATAAGGGGGCGGGAGACCCAGTACTTC. Protein: CASSPIRGRETQYF. The full variable domain, rest sourced from reference TRBV7-9 and TRBJ2-5, is DTGVSQNPRHKITKRGQNVTFRCDPISEHNRLYWYRQTLGQGPEFLTYFQNEAQLEKSRLLSDRFSAERPKGSFSTLEIQRTEQGDSAMYLCASSPIRGRETQYFGPGTRLLVL.

This clone is judged medium-sized. This sequence joins TRBV9 and TRBJ1-2, with a possible D match to TRBD1 (5 bases). V lost 0 bases and J lost 5, with 11 bases in between. The CDR3 spans 14 residues. Per the germline V gene, CDR1 is SGDLS and CDR2 is YYNGEE. The CDR3 loop is CASSVAGDHYGYTF. For the CDR3, the DNA is TGTGCCAGCAGCGTAGCGGGGGACCATTATGGCTACACCTTC.

J is TRBJ2-7 and V is TRBV6-1, with D possibly matching TRBD1 (6 bases). Germline loops: CDR1 MNHNS, CDR2 SASEGT. The V end was cut by 2 bases, the J end by 6 bases, with 17 bases between. The CDR3 contains 15 residues. CDR3 in amino acids: CASSEPGRGPFEQYF. The CDR3 DNA reads as TGTGCCAGCAGTGAACCCGGCAGGGGTCCTTTCGAGCAGTACTTC.

CDR3 protein: CASSSTGTGVGNTIYF. CDR3 nucleotide sequence: TGTGCCAGCAGTTCGACCGGGACAGGGGTTGGAAACACCATATATTTT. The chain has TRBV6-5 and TRBJ1-3, with 10 bases identical to TRBD1. Unmatched junction bases numbered 6, after V lost 4 bases and J lost 3 bases. Germline V gene data show CDR1 as MNHEY and CDR2 as SVGAGI. The CDR3 spans 16 residues.

The chain links TRBV6-5 to TRBJ1-4, with a weak D call TRBD1 (5 bases). The CDR3 is made up of 15 amino acids. Trimming shortened V by 6 bases and J by 3 bases, and 14 bases separated the two germline ends. Germline CDR1 is MNHEY and CDR2 is SVGAGI. In DNA, the CDR3 is TGTGCCAGCAGCTATTCAGGGTACGCTAATGAAAAACTGTTTTTT. Its translation is CASSYSGYANEKLFF.

The chain has TRBV6-4 and TRBJ1-1; no clear D gene. CDR3 length: 15 residues. Germline CDR1 and CDR2: MRHNA and SNTAGT. V was trimmed by 2 bases and J by 3 bases, leaving 13 bases between them. CDR3 DNA sequence: TGTGCCAGCAGTGACACTCTGGAGGGTTACACTGAAGCTTTCTTT. This translates into CASSDTLEGYTEAFF.

V and J are TRBV5-4 and TRBJ2-2, with 11 positions matching TRBD2. V lost 7 bases, J lost 4 bases, and 6 bases stayed unmatched. The CDR3 runs 15 residues. Germline-derived CDR1 and CDR2 are SGHNT and YYREEE (reference sequence). CDR3 sequence: CASGRLAGSTGELFF. As DNA, the CDR3 is TGTGCCAGCGGGCGACTAGCGGGGAGCACCGGGGAGCTGTTTTTT.

The chain joins TRBV5-4 to TRBJ2-1, with 11 bases identical to TRBD2. Per germline, CDR1 SGHNT and CDR2 YYREEE (reference sequence). The CDR3 totals 18 residues. J lost 4 bases, V lost 0 bases, and 9 bases had no gene match. CDR3 sequence (DNA): TGTGCCAGCAGCTTGGTGGTTAGCGGGGGGGCCTTATACAATGAGCAGTTCTTC. Translating it yields CASSLVVSGGALYNEQFF.

This clone has a handful of counts. The CDR3 DNA follows: TGTGCCAGCAGTCCGACAGGGGCGACGGGCTACACCTTC. This codes for CASSPTGATGYTF. The gene calls are TRBV27 and TRBJ1-2; 8 positions agree with TRBD1. The CDR3 contains 13 residues. Germline values: CDR1 MNHEY, CDR2 SMNVEV (reference sequence). Trimming cost V 5 bases and J 8 bases; bases outside gene matches: 7.

The V gene is TRBV7-9, the J gene TRBJ1-3; the match to TRBD1 covers 8 bases. The CDR3 spans 18 residues. After removal of 4 bases from V and 0 bases from J, the junction contained 11 bases not matched to a gene. Germline V gene data show CDR1 as SEHNR and CDR2 as FQNEAQ (reference sequence). CDR3 in amino acids: CASSSGTGLESSGNTIYF. The CDR3 nucleotides are TGTGCCAGCAGCTCCGGGACAGGCCTAGAGAGCTCTGGAAACACCATATATTTT. Full variable domain (remainder filled in from reference TRBV7-9 and TRBJ1-3): DTGVSQNPRHKITKRGQNVTFRCDPISEHNRLYWYRQTLGQGPEFLTYFQNEAQLEKSRLLSDRFSAERPKGSFSTLEIQRTEQGDSAMYLCASSSGTGLESSGNTIYFGEGSWLTVV.

The chain employs TRBV5-6 and TRBJ2-7, with D possibly being TRBD2 (5 bases). The CDR3 is 13 amino acids. CDR1 and CDR2 from the germline V gene are SGHDT and YYEEEE. V was shortened by 2 bases and J by 3 bases, with 9 bases between the two germline ends. The DNA for the CDR3 is TGTGCCAGCAGCTTCGGAGGAATCTACGAGCAGTACTTC. Translation gives CASSFGGIYEQYF.

The J gene is TRBJ1-2, the V gene TRBV10-3; D is possibly TRBD1 (5 bases). CDR3 length: 13 amino acids. Trimming removed 8 bases from V and 1 base from J, with 11 bases in between. Germline CDR1 and CDR2: ENHRY and SYGVKD. CDR3 sequence reads: CAIPGHHNYGYTF. The CDR3 coding sequence is TGTGCCATCCCTGGACATCATAACTATGGCTACACCTTC.

DNA for the CDR3: TGTGCCAGCAGCTTAACGCAAAGCGGGGGCGGGTCCGGGGAGCTGTTTTTT. Residues: CASSLTQSGGGSGELFF. The gene calls are TRBV7-3 and TRBJ2-2, with 8 bases identical to TRBD2. The germline V gene encodes CDR1 SGHTA and CDR2 FQGTGA. The V and J ends lost 0 bases and 6 bases, in that order; junction bases with no gene match: 9. The length of the CDR3 is 17 residues.

V usage is TRBV29-1 and J usage is TRBJ1-1, with D possibly matching TRBD1 (6 bases). The CDR3 length is 10 residues. Trimming pared 8 bases from V and 8 bases from J, leaving 12 bases between. Germline V gives CDR1 SQVTM, CDR2 ANQGSEA. CDR3 loop: CSSQGTEAFF. The CDR3 DNA reads TGCAGCTCTCAGGGGACCGAAGCTTTCTTT.

This clone came up once. This rearrangement joins TRBV27 to TRBJ2-7; 7 bases are shared with TRBD2. Trimming took 6 bases from V and 5 from J; bases not matched to a gene: 10. This CDR3 has 14 residues. Per germline, CDR1 MNHEY and CDR2 SMNVEV (reference sequence). CDR3 nucleotides: TGTGCCAGCAGCGTAGTAGGGACTACTAACGAGCAGTACTTC. Residues: CASSVVGTTNEQYF.

The chain links TRBV11-2 to TRBJ1-2; 9 bases align to TRBD1. V dropped 1 base and J dropped 6; count of bases not matched to a gene: 15. There are 18 residues in the CDR3. Germline CDR1 reads SGHAT; CDR2 reads FQNNGV. DNA for the CDR3: TGTGCCAGCAGCTTAGGGTACCCCGGGACAGGGAGTATTCATGGCTACACCTTC. It codes for CASSLGYPGTGSIHGYTF.

Here the CDR3 reads CASSLRQEVWEKLFF. Written as DNA, the CDR3 is TGCGCCAGCAGCTTACGACAGGAGGTATGGGAAAAACTGTTTTTT. The V gene is TRBV4-3, the J gene TRBJ1-4; D might be TRBD1 (6 bases). This CDR3 spans 15 amino acids. The germline V and J ends were trimmed by 5 bases and 8 bases, with 18 bases remaining between them. In germline, CDR1 is LGHNA, CDR2 YSLEER.

V gene TRBV11-2 combines with J gene TRBJ2-4, with TRBD2 as a possible D gene (6 bases). The CDR3 length is 14 residues. Trimming took 8 bases from V and 2 from J, leaving 13 bases between them. Germline CDR1 is SGHAT and CDR2 is FQNNGV. Written as DNA, the CDR3 is TGTGCCAGCTTTATGGAGGGCCCCAAAAACATTCAGTACTTC. This sequence encodes CASFMEGPKNIQYF.

The chain is built from TRBV29-1 and TRBJ2-1; 7 bases agree with TRBD1. Trimming took 7 bases from V and 5 from J; bases not matched to a gene: 11. Germline CDR1 and CDR2: SQVTM and ANQGSEA. The CDR3 length is 14 residues. Here the CDR3 reads CSATRGLEDNEQFF. The CDR3, as DNA: TGCAGCGCCACAAGGGGGCTGGAAGACAATGAGCAGTTCTTC.

The chain combines TRBV6-6 with TRBJ2-7; possibly TRBD2 for D (6 bases). The CDR3 has 15 residues. Trimming removed 0 bases from V and 6 bases from J, with 15 bases in between. CDR1 is MNHNY, CDR2 SVGAGI, per germline (reference sequence). In DNA, the CDR3 is TGTGCCAGCAGTTACTCGCTAGCGTCAATAAGCGAGCAGTACTTC. This translates into CASSYSLASISEQYF.

This rearrangement joins TRBV12-5 to TRBJ1-5, with 7 bases fitting TRBD1. Germline-derived CDR1 and CDR2 are LGHNT and FRNRAP. Trimming at V came to 0 bases and at J to 4 bases, leaving 9 bases not matched to a gene. CDR3 size: 17 residues. CDR3 coding DNA: TGTGCTAGTGGTTTGGTTCAACAGGGGTACATTAATCAGCCCCAGCATTTT. Protein product: CASGLVQQGYINQPQHF.

This chain links TRBV19 with TRBJ1-1; D is perhaps TRBD1 (6 bases). V lost 5 bases and J lost 5, with 12 bases in between. The germline V gene encodes CDR1 LNHDA and CDR2 SQIVND (reference sequence). The CDR3 spans 13 residues. The CDR3 region is CASSYDRWTEAFF. The CDR3 region has the DNA TGTGCCAGTAGTTACGACAGGTGGACTGAAGCTTTCTTT.

This chain uses TRBV30 with TRBJ1-5, with D possibly matching TRBD1 (5 bases). CDR1 and CDR2 (germline): GTSNPN, SVGIG (reference sequence). The CDR3 has 13 amino acids. The ends were cut back, 3 bases at V and 3 bases at J, with 9 bases in the middle. The CDR3 DNA sequence: TGTGCCTGGAGAGACAGAGACAATCAGCCCCAGCATTTT. It codes for CAWRDRDNQPQHF.

V and J are TRBV9 and TRBJ2-2; 8 bases fit TRBD1. Germline values: CDR1 SGDLS, CDR2 YYNGEE. The length of the CDR3 is 17 residues. J lost 0 bases, V lost 4 bases, and 8 bases had no gene match. The CDR3 loop is CASSSGTGLANTGELFF. DNA of the CDR3: TGTGCCAGCAGCTCCGGGACAGGCCTAGCGAACACCGGGGAGCTGTTTTTT.

V gene TRBV5-1 combines with J gene TRBJ2-1, with a possible D match to TRBD1 (6 bases). This CDR3 spans 15 amino acids. Trimming shortened V by 4 bases and J by 0 bases, and 11 bases separated the two germline ends. CDR1 SGHRS and CDR2 YFSETQ come from the germline V gene. The DNA for the CDR3 is TGCGCCAGCAGCCTCAAGGGACACTCCTACAATGAGCAGTTCTTC. It translates to CASSLKGHSYNEQFF.